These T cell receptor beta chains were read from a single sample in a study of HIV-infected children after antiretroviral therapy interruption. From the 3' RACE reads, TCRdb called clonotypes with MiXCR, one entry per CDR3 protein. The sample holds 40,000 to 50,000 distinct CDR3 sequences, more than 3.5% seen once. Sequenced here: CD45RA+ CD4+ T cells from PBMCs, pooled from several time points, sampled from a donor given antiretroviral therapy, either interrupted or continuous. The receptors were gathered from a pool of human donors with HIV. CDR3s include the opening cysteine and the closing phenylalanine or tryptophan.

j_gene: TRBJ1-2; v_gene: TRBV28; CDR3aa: CASRRRRGDGYTF
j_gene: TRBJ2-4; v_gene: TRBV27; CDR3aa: CASSLGGEYIQYF
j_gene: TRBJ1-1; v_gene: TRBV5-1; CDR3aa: CASRRDRDEAFF
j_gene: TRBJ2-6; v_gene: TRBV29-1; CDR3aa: CSVTASLSGANVLTF
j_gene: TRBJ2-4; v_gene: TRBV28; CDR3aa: CASSQKNIQYF
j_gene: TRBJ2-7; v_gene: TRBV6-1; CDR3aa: CASSKELSYEQYF
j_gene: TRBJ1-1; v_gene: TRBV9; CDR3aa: CASSVDPGGFTEAFF
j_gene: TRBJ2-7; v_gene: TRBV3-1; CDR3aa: CASNSGTSREQYF
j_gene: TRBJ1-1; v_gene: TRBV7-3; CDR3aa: CASSRQSGEAFF
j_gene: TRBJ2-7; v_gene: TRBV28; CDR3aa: CASSPPGTASSYEQYF
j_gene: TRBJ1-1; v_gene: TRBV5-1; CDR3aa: CASSLSGVDTEAFF
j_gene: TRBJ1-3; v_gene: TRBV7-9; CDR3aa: CASSLARGVSGNTIYF
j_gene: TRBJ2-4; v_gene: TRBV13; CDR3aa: CASSRGARNTLYF
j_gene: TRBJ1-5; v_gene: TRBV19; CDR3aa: CAPMKENQPQHF
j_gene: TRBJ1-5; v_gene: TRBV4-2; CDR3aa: CASSEAATGNQPQHF